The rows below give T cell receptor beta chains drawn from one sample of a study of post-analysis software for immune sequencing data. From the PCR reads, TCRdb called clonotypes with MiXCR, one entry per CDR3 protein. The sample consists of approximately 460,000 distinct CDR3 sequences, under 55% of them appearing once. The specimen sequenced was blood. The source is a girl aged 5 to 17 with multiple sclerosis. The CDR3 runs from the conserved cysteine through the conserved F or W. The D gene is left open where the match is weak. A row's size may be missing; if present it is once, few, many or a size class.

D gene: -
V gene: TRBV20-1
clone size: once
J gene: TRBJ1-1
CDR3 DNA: TGCAGTGCTGGCCAAGGTGTGATAAACACTGAAGCTTTCTTT
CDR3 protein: CSAGQGVINTEAFF

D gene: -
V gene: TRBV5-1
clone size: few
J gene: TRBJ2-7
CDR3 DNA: TGCGCCAGCAGCCGACAGGTCGGTGGCTACGAGCAGTACTTC
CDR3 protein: CASSRQVGGYEQYF

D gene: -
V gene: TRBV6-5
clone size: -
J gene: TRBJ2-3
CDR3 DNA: TGTGCCAGCAGTTACTCACTCTCCGGGACACCTAGCACAGATACGCAGTATTTT
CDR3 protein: CASSYSLSGTPSTDTQYF

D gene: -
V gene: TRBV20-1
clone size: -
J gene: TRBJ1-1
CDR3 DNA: TGCAGTGCTCCGCCGGGACACACAAACACTGAAGCTTTCTTT
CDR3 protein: CSAPPGHTNTEAFF

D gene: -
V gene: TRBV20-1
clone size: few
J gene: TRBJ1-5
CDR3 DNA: TGCAGTGCCAACGCAGGGAACGATCAGCCCCAGCATTTT
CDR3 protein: CSANAGNDQPQHF

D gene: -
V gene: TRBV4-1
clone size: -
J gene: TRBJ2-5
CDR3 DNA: TGCGCCAGCAGCCAACCTACTAGTCAAGAGACCCAGTACTTC
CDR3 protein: CASSQPTSQETQYF

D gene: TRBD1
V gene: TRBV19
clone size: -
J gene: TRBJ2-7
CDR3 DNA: TGTGCCAGTAGCCTGTCGGGGACAGGACCCCACGAGCAGTACTTC
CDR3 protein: CASSLSGTGPHEQYF

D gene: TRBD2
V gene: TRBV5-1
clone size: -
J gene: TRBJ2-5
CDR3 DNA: TGCGCCAGCAGCCCGGCGGGGACTAGACCCCAAGAGACCCAGTACTTC
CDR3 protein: CASSPAGTRPQETQYF

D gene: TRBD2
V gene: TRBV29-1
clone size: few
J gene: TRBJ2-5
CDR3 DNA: TGCAGCCAAAGGACTAGCGGGAGTTTCGGGGAGACCCAGTACTTC
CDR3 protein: CSQRTSGSFGETQYF

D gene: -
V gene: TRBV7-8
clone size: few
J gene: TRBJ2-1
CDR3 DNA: TGTGCCAGCAGCTTAGCCGGGAGAGCCGGAGGCTCCTACAATGAGCAGTTCTTC
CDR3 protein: CASSLAGRAGGSYNEQFF

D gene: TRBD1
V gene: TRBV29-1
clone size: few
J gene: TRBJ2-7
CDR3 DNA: TGCAGCGTTGAGCGAGGGGGCAGTGAGCAGTACTTC
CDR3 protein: CSVERGGSEQYF

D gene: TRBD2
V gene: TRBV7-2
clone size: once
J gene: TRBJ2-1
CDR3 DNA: TGTGCCAGCAGCCCTCAGACTAGCGGGATTGGCAATGAGCAGTTCTTC
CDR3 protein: CASSPQTSGIGNEQFF

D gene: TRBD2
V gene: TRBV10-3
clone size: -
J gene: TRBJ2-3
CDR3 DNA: TGTGCCACGCAGCTAGCGGAGGGACGCACAGATACGCAGTATTTT
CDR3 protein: CATQLAEGRTDTQYF

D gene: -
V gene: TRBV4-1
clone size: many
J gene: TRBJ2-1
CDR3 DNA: TGCGCCAGCAGCCAAGATGGGTCCAGGGCTACGCAAAATGAGCAGTTCTTC
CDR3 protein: CASSQDGSRATQNEQFF

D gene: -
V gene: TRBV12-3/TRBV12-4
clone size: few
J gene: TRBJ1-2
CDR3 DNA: TGTGCCAGCAGTCTCGATATACAAGGCTACACCTTC
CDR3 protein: CASSLDIQGYTF

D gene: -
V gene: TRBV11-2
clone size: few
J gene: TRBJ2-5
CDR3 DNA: TGTGCCAGCAGCCCCAGGACTCGATCCGAGACCCAGTACTTC
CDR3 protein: CASSPRTRSETQYF

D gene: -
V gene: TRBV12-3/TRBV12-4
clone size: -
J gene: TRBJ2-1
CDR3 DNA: TGTGCCAGCAGTTTATACCCGTGGATGGGCTCCTACAATGAGCAGTTCTTC
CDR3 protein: CASSLYPWMGSYNEQFF

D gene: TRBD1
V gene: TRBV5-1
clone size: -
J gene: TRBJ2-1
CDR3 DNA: TGCGCCAGCAGCAGGGGACAGGGGGCGATCAATGAGCAGTTCTTC
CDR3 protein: CASSRGQGAINEQFF

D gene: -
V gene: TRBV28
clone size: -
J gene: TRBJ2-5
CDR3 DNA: TGTGCCAGCAGGGAGGTTGCGGGTCCAGGGGAGCAGTACTTC
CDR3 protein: CASREVAGPGEQYF

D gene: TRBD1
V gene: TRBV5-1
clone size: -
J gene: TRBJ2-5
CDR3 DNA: TGCGCCAGCAGCGTAGGACAGGCGCTAGAGACCCAGTACTTC
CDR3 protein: CASSVGQALETQYF

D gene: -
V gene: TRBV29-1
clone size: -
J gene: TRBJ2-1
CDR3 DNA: TGCAGCGTCCAATCAATCGGGGTCTACAATGAGCAGTTCTTC
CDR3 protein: CSVQSIGVYNEQFF

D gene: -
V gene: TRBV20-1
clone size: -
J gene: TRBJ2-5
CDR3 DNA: TGCAGTGCTAAAGCCGGGACCCCTCAAGAGACCCAGTACTTC
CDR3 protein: CSAKAGTPQETQYF

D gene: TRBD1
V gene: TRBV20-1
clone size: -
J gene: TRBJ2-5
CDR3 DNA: TGCAGTGCTCCTCGGACAGGGCGCCAAGAGACCCAGTACTTC
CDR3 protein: CSAPRTGRQETQYF

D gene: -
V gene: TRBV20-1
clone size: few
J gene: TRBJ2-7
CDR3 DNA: TGCAGTGCTAGAGATCCGGGGGGCATGTACGAGCAGTACTTC
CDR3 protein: CSARDPGGMYEQYF

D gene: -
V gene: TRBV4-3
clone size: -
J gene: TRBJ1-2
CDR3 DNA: TGCGCCAGCAGCCAACAACAGGAGGGCAGCCTCTATGGCTACACCTTC
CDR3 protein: CASSQQQEGSLYGYTF

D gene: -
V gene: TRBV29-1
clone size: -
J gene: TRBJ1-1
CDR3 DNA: TGCAGCGTTGAAGCGGCGCGGTCGGAAGCTTTCTTT
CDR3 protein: CSVEAARSEAFF

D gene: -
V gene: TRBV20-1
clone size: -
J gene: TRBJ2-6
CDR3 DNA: TGCAGTGCTAGGACTACAGGGATCGGGGCCAACGTCCTGACTTTC
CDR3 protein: CSARTTGIGANVLTF

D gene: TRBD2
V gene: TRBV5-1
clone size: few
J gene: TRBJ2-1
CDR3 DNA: TGCGCCAGCACCGGGACTAGCGGGAACACGAGCTCCTACAATGAGCAGTTCTTC
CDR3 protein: CASTGTSGNTSSYNEQFF

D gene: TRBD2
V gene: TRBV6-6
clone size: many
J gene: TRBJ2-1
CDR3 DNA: TGTGCCAGCAGTTGGCAGCGGGACGACAATGAGCAGTTCTTC
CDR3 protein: CASSWQRDDNEQFF

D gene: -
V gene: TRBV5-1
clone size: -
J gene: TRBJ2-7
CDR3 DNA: TGCGCCAGCAGTCTTGGGCCGGTAGGGGGTTCCTACGAGCAGTACTTC
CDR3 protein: CASSLGPVGGSYEQYF

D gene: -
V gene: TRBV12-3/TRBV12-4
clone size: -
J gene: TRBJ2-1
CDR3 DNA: TGTGCCAGCACTTGGGGGAGATTTGGCAATGAGCAGTTCTTC
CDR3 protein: CASTWGRFGNEQFF

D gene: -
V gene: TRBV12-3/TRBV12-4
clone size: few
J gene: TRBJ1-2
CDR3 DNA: TGTGCCAGCAGTTTAGCGCGGAGGAGCTATGGCTACACCTTC
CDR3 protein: CASSLARRSYGYTF

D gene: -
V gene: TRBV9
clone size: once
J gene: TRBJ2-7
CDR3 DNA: TGTGCCAGCAGCCCTCAAGAGGTTACCTACGAGCAGTACTTC
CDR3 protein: CASSPQEVTYEQYF

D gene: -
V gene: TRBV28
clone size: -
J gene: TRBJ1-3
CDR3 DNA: TGTGCCAGCAGTTTTGATGGGAGGTCTGGAAACACCATATATTTT
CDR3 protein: CASSFDGRSGNTIYF

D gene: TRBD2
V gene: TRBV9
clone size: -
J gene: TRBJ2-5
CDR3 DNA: TGTGCCAGCAGCATGGGACTAGAAGAGACCCAGTACTTC
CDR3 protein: CASSMGLEETQYF

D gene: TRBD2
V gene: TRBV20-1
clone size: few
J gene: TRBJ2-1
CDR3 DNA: TGCAGTTGGGGAGGGCAGCTCAATGAGCAGTTCTTC
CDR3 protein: CSWGGQLNEQFF

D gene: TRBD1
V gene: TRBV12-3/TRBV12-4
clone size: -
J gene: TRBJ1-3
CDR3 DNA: TGTGCCAGCAGTCGGGACAGCCTCTCTGGAAACACCATATATTTT
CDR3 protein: CASSRDSLSGNTIYF

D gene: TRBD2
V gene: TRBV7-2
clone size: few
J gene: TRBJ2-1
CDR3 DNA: TGTGCCAGCAGCTTAGTCGCCCAGCGGGAAGTGGGGGTCGTAGAGGAGCAGTTCTTC
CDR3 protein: CASSLVAQREVGVVEEQFF

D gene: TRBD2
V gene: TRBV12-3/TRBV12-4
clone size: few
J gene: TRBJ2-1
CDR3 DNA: TGTGCCAGCAGGTCAGCGGGGCAGTGGAACAATGAGCAGTTCTTC
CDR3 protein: CASRSAGQWNNEQFF

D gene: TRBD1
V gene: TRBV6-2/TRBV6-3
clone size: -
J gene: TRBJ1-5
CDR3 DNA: TGTGCCAGCAGAACGTGGGGGACAGGGAATAATCAGCCCCAGCATTTT
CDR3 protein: CASRTWGTGNNQPQHF

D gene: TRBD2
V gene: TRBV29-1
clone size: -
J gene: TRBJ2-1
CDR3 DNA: TGCAGCGCACGAGCCCGGCCTAGCGGCGTGAAGAATGAGCAGTTCTTC
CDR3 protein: CSARARPSGVKNEQFF

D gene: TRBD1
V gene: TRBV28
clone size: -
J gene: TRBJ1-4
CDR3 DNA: TGTGCCAGCAGTTTCCATCCCGGACAGGGAAATGAAAAACTGTTTTTT
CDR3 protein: CASSFHPGQGNEKLFF

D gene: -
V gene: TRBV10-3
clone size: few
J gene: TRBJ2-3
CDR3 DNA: TGTGCCATCAGTGAGACTCCGGGACCGCTGTATTTT
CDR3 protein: CAISETPGPLYF

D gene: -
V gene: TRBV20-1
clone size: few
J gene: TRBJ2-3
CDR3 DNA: TGCAGTGCTAGAGGATACGGGAGTATAACAGATACGCAGTATTTT
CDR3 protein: CSARGYGSITDTQYF

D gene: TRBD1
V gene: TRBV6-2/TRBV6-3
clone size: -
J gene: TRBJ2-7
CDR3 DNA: TGTGCCAGCAGTTCTTTAGTACCCAGACGGGACAGCTCCTACGAGCAGTACTTC
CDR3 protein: CASSSLVPRRDSSYEQYF

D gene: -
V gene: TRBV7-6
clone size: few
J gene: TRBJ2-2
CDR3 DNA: TGTGCCAGCACCAATCCCCAGGGTCCCACCGGGGAGCTGTTTTTT
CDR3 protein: CASTNPQGPTGELFF

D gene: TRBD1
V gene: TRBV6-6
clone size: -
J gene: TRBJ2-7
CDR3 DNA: TGTACCAGCAGTTACAACAGGGGGCTTTACGAGCAGTACTTC
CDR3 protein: CTSSYNRGLYEQYF

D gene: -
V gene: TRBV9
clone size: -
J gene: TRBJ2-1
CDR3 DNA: TGTGCCAGCACCGCTACGGGAGCGGGTGAGCAGTTCTTC
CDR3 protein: CASTATGAGEQFF